This T cell receptor (beta chain) was documented in a study of OX40 agonist ivuxolimab in advanced cancers. Whole-study findings and limits: Dose levels from 0.1 to 3.0 mg/kg saw CD4+ and CD8+ blood T cells expand clonally by week 6.

As concerns this clone: Its antigen remains unknown.

Sequencing was performed with immunoSEQ multiplex PCR; in TCRdb, only in-frame clones are kept and a portion is missing. In the table there are 60,000 to 75,000 clones, about four fifths of which are singletons. The sequence came from an adult with an advanced solid tumor such as melanoma, head and neck, liver or kidney cancer. The specimen comprised CD4+ or CD8+ T cells sorted from blood, sampled in a trial of the OX40 agonist ivuxolimab.

CDR3: CASSLMGVGSNQPQHF. CDR3 DNA sequence: TGTGCCAGCTCACTTATGGGAGTAGGGAGCAATCAGCCCCAGCATTTT. The chain uses TRBV18 and TRBJ1-5; no clear D gene. Germline CDR1 and CDR2: KGHSH and LQKENI. V lost 4 bases, J lost 1 base, and 14 bases lay in between. The CDR3 length is 16 residues.